This T cell receptor beta chain is from a study of blood T cell repertoires in COVID-19. This clone was detected once. The CDR3 contains 13 residues. Germline CDR1 and CDR2: MDHEN and SYDVKM. V was pared by 5 bases and J by 7 bases, with 15 bases between. Measured with immunoSEQ multiplex PCR; TCRdb has only the in-frame clones, and not every one. Found here are over 100,000 clones, approximately 90% of them singletons; the top ten hold 1.1%. The receptor was derived from a human donor in a cohort sampled during active COVID-19. The chain has TRBV28 and TRBJ2-7; D gene ambiguous. The sample was peripheral blood. CDR3 sequence reads: CASSPPGSREQYF. The DNA of the CDR3 is TGTGCCAGCAGTCCCCCAGGAAGTAGAGAGCAGTACTTC.